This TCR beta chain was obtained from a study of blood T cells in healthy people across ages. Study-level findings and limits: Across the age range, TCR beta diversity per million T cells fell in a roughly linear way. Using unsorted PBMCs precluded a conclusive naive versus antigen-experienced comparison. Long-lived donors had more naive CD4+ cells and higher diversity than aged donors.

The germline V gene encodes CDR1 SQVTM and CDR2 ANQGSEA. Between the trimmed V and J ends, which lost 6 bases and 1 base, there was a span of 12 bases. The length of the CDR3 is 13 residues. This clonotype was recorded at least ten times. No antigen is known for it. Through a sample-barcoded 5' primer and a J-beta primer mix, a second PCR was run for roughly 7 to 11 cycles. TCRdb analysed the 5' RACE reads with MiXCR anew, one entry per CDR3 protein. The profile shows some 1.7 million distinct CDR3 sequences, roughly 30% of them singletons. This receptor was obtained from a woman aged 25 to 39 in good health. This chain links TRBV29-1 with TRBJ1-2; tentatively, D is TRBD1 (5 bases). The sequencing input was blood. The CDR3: CSVPQQGNYGYTF. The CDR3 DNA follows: TGCAGCGTCCCTCAGCAGGGTAACTATGGCTACACCTTC.